Detailed here is one T cell receptor (beta chain). Time point: patch test 1, 2 weeks after DPC sensitization. Treatment defined: therapeutic diphenylcyclopropenone sensitization with weekly scalp DPC. This sample was taken from a study of human T cells and chemical hapten exposure. V shed 0 bases, J shed 7 bases, and the junction held 5 bases outside the gene matches. Germline V gene data show CDR1 as SNHLY and CDR2 as FYNNEI. CDR3 length: 15 residues. One entry per CDR3 protein, called by TCRdb with MiXCR from the RACE reads. This table holds roughly 360,000 distinct CDR3 sequences, approximately 5% found once.

The source is a woman in her fifties or sixties with alopecia areata. Some clones in this sample may be carry-over from other donors' samples. The material was whole blood, obtained in connection with sensitization to the hapten diphenylcyclopropenone (DPC). This chain connects TRBV2 to TRBJ2-1; 8 nucleotides match TRBD2. CDR3 coding DNA: TGTGCCAGCAGTGAAGCAGCGGGAGCCGGGAATGAGCAGTTCTTC. Encoded protein: CASSEAAGAGNEQFF.